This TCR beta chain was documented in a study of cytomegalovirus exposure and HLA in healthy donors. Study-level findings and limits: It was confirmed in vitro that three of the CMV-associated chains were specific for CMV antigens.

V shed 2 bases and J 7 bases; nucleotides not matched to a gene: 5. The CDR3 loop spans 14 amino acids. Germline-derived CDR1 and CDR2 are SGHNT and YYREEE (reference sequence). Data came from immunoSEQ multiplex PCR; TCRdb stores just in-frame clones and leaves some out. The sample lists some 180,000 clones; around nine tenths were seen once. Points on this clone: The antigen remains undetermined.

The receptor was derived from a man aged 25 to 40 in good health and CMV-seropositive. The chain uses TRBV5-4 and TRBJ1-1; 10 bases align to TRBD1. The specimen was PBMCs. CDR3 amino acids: CASSLGTGVGEAFF. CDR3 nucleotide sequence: TGTGCCAGCAGCTTAGGGACAGGGGTAGGTGAAGCTTTCTTT.